This is a list of T cell receptor beta chains from one sample in a study of T cells and copy number aberrations in small-cell lung cancer. TCRdb's table, derived via immunoSEQ multiplex PCR, lists solely in-frame clones and lacks some. The sample records approximately 1,000 clones, roughly 86% being singletons. The sample was tumor tissue. The receptors were sampled from a man in his fifties or sixties with small cell lung cancer. Each CDR3 is given with its conserved first and last residue. The D gene is left open where the match is weak. Only some rows state a clone size, as once, few, many or a class for expanded clones.

clone size: NA
J gene: TRBJ1-2
D gene: NA
V gene: TRBV19
CDR3 protein: CASRGPNYGYTF
CDR3 DNA: TGTGCCAGTAGGGGACCTAACTATGGCTACACCTTC

clone size: NA
J gene: TRBJ2-3
D gene: TRBD2
V gene: TRBV14
CDR3 protein: CASSQGTSGSGTDTQYF
CDR3 DNA: TGTGCCAGCAGCCAAGGGACTAGCGGGAGTGGCACAGATACGCAGTATTTT

clone size: NA
J gene: TRBJ2-5
D gene: NA
V gene: TRBV11-2
CDR3 protein: CASSWGETQYF
CDR3 DNA: TGTGCCAGCAGCTGGGGGGAGACCCAGTACTTC

clone size: NA
J gene: TRBJ2-2
D gene: TRBD1
V gene: TRBV7-6
CDR3 protein: CASSVGQGETGELFF
CDR3 DNA: TGTGCCAGCAGCGTGGGACAGGGGGAAACCGGGGAGCTATTTTTT

clone size: NA
J gene: TRBJ1-5
D gene: NA
V gene: TRBV19
CDR3 protein: CASTRTAAGNQPQHF
CDR3 DNA: TGTGCCAGTACTCGGACAGCCGCCGGCAATCAGCCCCAGCATTTT

clone size: NA
J gene: TRBJ2-3
D gene: TRBD1
V gene: TRBV27
CDR3 protein: CASSLGTGIDTQYF
CDR3 DNA: TGTGCCAGCAGTTTGGGGACAGGGATAGATACGCAGTATTTT

clone size: NA
J gene: TRBJ1-1
D gene: TRBD1
V gene: TRBV19
CDR3 protein: CATRTGNTEAFF
CDR3 DNA: TGTGCCACTAGGACAGGTAACACTGAAGCTTTCTTT

clone size: NA
J gene: TRBJ1-1
D gene: NA
V gene: TRBV5-1
CDR3 protein: CASSLGSTESEAFF
CDR3 DNA: TGCGCCAGCAGCTTGGGTTCGACGGAAAGCGAAGCTTTCTTT

clone size: NA
J gene: TRBJ2-3
D gene: NA
V gene: TRBV7-9
CDR3 protein: CASSLGGLDTQYF
CDR3 DNA: TGTGCCAGCAGCTTAGGAGGACTAGATACGCAGTATTTT

clone size: NA
J gene: TRBJ1-2
D gene: TRBD1
V gene: TRBV5-1
CDR3 protein: CASSTGQDRLLYYGYTF
CDR3 DNA: TGCGCCAGCAGCACCGGTCAGGACAGGTTGTTGTACTATGGCTACACCTTC

clone size: NA
J gene: TRBJ1-2
D gene: NA
V gene: TRBV2
CDR3 protein: CASSEASRGASYTF
CDR3 DNA: TGTGCCAGCAGTGAAGCCAGTCGGGGGGCAAGCTACACCTTC

clone size: NA
J gene: TRBJ2-1
D gene: TRBD2
V gene: TRBV7-8
CDR3 protein: CASSAYPGLANLEQFF
CDR3 DNA: TGTGCCAGCAGCGCATATCCGGGACTAGCGAACTTAGAGCAGTTCTTC

clone size: NA
J gene: TRBJ2-5
D gene: TRBD1
V gene: TRBV11-1
CDR3 protein: CASSLGDRGFVETQYF
CDR3 DNA: TGTGCCAGCAGCTTAGGGGACAGGGGGTTCGTAGAGACCCAGTACTTC

clone size: NA
J gene: TRBJ2-2
D gene: NA
V gene: TRBV7-8
CDR3 protein: CASRKLGGLGGELFF
CDR3 DNA: TGTGCCAGCCGCAAGTTAGGGGGACTGGGCGGGGAGCTGTTTTTT

clone size: NA
J gene: TRBJ2-7
D gene: NA
V gene: TRBV5-4
CDR3 protein: CASSPPGRARNEQYF
CDR3 DNA: TGTGCCAGCAGCCCCCCAGGCAGAGCGCGTAACGAGCAGTACTTC

clone size: NA
J gene: TRBJ2-2
D gene: NA
V gene: TRBV19
CDR3 protein: CASNGGNTGELFF
CDR3 DNA: TGTGCCAGTAACGGGGGGAACACCGGGGAGCTGTTTTTT

clone size: NA
J gene: TRBJ2-6
D gene: NA
V gene: TRBV5-1
CDR3 protein: CASSLSGTGANVLTF
CDR3 DNA: TGCGCCAGCAGCTTGTCAGGCACTGGGGCCAACGTCCTGACTTTC

clone size: NA
J gene: TRBJ2-4
D gene: TRBD1
V gene: TRBV5-8
CDR3 protein: CASTHGTGSANIQYF
CDR3 DNA: TGTGCCAGTACCCACGGGACAGGGTCGGCAAACATTCAGTACTTC

clone size: NA
J gene: TRBJ2-7
D gene: NA
V gene: TRBV9
CDR3 protein: CASSVDSTDEQYF
CDR3 DNA: TGTGCCAGCAGCGTAGACTCCACCGACGAGCAGTACTTC

clone size: once
J gene: TRBJ2-3
D gene: NA
V gene: TRBV4-1
CDR3 protein: CASSQVLVRSKGDTQYF
CDR3 DNA: TGCGCCAGCAGCCAAGTTTTGGTCCGATCGAAAGGAGATACGCAGTATTTT

clone size: NA
J gene: TRBJ2-2
D gene: NA
V gene: TRBV28
CDR3 protein: CASSQNPSNTGELFF
CDR3 DNA: TGTGCCAGCAGTCAGAACCCGAGCAACACCGGGGAGCTGTTTTTT

clone size: NA
J gene: TRBJ2-1
D gene: NA
V gene: TRBV27
CDR3 protein: CASSLSSFNEQFF
CDR3 DNA: TGTGCCAGCAGTTTATCCAGTTTTAATGAGCAGTTCTTC

clone size: NA
J gene: TRBJ2-7
D gene: NA
V gene: TRBV5-1
CDR3 protein: CASSALQTYEQYF
CDR3 DNA: TGCGCCAGCAGCGCCCTACAAACCTACGAGCAGTACTTC

clone size: NA
J gene: TRBJ2-7
D gene: TRBD2
V gene: TRBV5-1
CDR3 protein: CASSARLAGSEQYF
CDR3 DNA: TGCGCCAGCAGCGCCCGACTAGCGGGCAGCGAGCAGTACTTC